This T cell receptor beta chain derives from a study of blood T cell repertoires in COVID-19. Study at large: Some COVID-19 samples were acute and others convalescent; all came from the United States, Italy and Spain. T cells, B-cell-depleted T cells, or PBMCs provided the cDNA or gDNA that served as material.

The CDR3 spans 10 residues. Trimming removed 4 bases from V and 7 bases from J, with 3 bases in between. Germline V gives CDR1 SGHAT, CDR2 FQNNGV. As originally analysed: How many nucleated cells were present was estimated from reference gene primer amplification. Method: immunoSEQ multiplex PCR; TCRdb's copy keeps in-frame clones and lacks some. The V and J calls and clone size come from that table; D and trimming were worked out from the DNA. The repertoire holds approximately 210,000 clones, with more than 75% as singletons. Cohorts were assigned according to the clinical history that participants reported.

The J gene is TRBJ2-3, the V gene TRBV11-2; no definite D call. What was sequenced was PBMCs or T cells enriched from blood (not recorded which). This sequence originates from a man between 25 and 39 years old with acute COVID-19. The CDR3 loop is CASSSHTQYF. CDR3 coding DNA: TGTGCCAGCAGCTCTCATACGCAGTATTTT.